This T cell receptor (beta chain) comes out of a study of vaccination effects on CD4 cells after COVID-19. Study overall: The post-vaccine samples were taken, at the median, 72 days after the second dose.

V was pared by 2 bases and J by 4 bases, with 5 bases of the junction left unmatched. Germline CDR1 reads GTSNPN; CDR2 reads SVGIG (reference sequence). CDR3 length: 15 residues. With regard to this clone: What it binds is unknown.

Clones were read by immunoSEQ multiplex PCR, and TCRdb kept only the in-frame ones, dropping some. Of roughly 46,000 clones listed, nearly 75% are singletons. Upon completion of about ten days in culture, CD4+ T cells were isolated. The person's infection with SARS-CoV-2, confirmed by PCR, took place between March and December 2020. All study participants received two doses of BNT162b2 or mRNA-1273 vaccine. Source: CD4+ T cells from PBMCs cultured without peptide, taken after COVID-19 vaccination. The chain uses TRBV30 and TRBJ2-3, with 11 bases identical to TRBD2. This TCR came from a human donor who had a prior SARS-CoV-2 infection. In DNA form, the CDR3 reads TGTGCCTGGAGTAGGCTAGCGGGGGGCTCAGATACGCAGTATTTT. As protein: CAWSRLAGGSDTQYF.